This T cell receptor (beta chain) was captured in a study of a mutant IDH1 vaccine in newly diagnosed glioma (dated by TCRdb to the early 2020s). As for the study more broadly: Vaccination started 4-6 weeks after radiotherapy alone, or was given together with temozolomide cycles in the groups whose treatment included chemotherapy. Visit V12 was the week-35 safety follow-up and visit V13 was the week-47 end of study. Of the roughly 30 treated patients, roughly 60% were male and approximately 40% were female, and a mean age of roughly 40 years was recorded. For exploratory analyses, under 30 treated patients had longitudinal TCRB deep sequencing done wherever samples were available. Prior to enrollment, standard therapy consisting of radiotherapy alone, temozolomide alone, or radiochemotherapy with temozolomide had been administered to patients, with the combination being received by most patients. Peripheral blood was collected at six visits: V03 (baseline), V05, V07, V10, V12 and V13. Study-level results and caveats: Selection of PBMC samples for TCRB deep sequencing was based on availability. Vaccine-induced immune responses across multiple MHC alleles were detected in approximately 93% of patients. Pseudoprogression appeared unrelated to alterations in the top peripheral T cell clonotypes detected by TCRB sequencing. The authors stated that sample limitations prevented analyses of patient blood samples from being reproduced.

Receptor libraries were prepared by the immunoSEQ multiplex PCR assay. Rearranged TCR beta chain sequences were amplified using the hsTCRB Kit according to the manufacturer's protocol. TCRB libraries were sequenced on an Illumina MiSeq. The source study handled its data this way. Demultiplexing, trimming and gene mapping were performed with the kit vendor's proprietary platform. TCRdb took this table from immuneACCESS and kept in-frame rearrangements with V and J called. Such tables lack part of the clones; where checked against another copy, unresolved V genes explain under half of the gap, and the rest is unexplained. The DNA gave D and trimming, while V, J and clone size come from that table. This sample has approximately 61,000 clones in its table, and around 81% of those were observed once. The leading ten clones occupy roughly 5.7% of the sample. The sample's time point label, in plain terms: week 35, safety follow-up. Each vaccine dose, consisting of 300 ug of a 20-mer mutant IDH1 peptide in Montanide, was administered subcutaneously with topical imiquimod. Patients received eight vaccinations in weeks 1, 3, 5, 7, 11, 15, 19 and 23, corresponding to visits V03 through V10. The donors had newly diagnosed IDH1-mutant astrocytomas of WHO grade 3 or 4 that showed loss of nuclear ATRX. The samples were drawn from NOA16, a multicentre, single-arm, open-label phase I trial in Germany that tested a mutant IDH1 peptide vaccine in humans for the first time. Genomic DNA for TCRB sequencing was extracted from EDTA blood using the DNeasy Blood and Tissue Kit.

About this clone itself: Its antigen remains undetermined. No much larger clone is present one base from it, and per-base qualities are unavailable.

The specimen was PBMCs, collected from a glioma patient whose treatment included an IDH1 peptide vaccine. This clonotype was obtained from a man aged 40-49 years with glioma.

DNA sequence: TGCGCCAGCAGCTTATGGAGCGGGGGCTACACAGATACGCAGTATTTT. It codes for CASSLWSGGYTDTQYF. This chain is built from TRBV5-1 and TRBJ2-3, with 8 middle bases fitting TRBD2. CDR1 and CDR2 are read off the germline V gene as SGHRS and YFSETQ. V lost 2 bases and J lost 2 bases, and the count of bases not matched to a germline gene is 7. The CDR3 goes from the cysteine to the phenylalanine over 16 residues. The read is trimmed to its CDR3 DNA, 48 bases read in frame from base 1.